A single T cell receptor beta chain is shown here with its context. Sequencing was performed with immunoSEQ multiplex PCR; in TCRdb, only in-frame clones are kept and a portion is missing. The repertoire holds 300,000 or so clones, roughly 90% seen once, with about 0.93% in the top ten. Participants were aged about 18 to 95 years, lived in some 23 US areas, and enrolled virtually. Participant reports of clinical history set cohort assignment. Recovered Cohort 3 donors showed two negative PCRs, clearance, or symptom resolution. V was clipped by 7 bases and J by 5 bases, with 15 bases between them. This CDR3 is built from 13 residues. Germline V lookup: CDR1 SGHRS, CDR2 YFSETQ. The data stem from a study of blood T cell repertoires in COVID-19. Whole-study context: PBMCs, B-cell-depleted T cells, or T cells were the source of the cDNA or gDNA that made up the material.

The sequencing sample was made of PBMCs or T cells enriched from blood (not recorded which). This sequence originates from a woman aged 25 to 39 who had recovered from COVID-19. V usage is TRBV5-1 and J usage is TRBJ2-5; the D gene is possibly TRBD2 (5 bases). The CDR3 nucleotides are TGCGCCAGCGCAGTCATGGGCGGGGAGACCCAGTACTTC. It is translated as CASAVMGGETQYF.